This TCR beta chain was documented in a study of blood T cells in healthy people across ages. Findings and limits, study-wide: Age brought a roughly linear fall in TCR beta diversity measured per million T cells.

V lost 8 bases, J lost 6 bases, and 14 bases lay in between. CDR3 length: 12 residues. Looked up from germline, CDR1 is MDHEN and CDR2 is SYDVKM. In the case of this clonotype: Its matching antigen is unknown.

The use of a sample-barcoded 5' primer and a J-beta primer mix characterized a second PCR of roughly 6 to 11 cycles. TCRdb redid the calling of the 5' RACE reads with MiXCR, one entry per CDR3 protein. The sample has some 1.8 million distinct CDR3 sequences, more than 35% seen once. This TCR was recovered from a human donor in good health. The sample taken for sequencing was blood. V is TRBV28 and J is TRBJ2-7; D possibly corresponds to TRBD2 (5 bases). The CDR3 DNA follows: TGTGCCAGCGAAGAACCGGGGAGCGAGCAGTACTTC. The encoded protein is CASEEPGSEQYF.